Below, 11 T cell receptor beta chains from the same sample are listed, as sequenced in a study of blood T cell repertoires in COVID-19. Profiled with immunoSEQ multiplex PCR; TCRdb holds only in-frame clones, not every one. This sample has approximately 150,000 clones, with 84% found just once. The sample taken for sequencing was PBMCs or T cells enriched from blood (not recorded which). These receptors were taken from a man aged 50 or older in a cohort exposed to, infected with or recovered from COVID-19 (not recorded which).

The chain links TRBV5-6 to TRBJ1-2; maybe TRBD1 (6 bases). The CDR3 runs 16 residues. Germline V gives CDR1 SGHDT, CDR2 YYEEEE. Between the trimmed V and J ends, which lost 0 bases and 4 bases, there was a span of 16 bases. The CDR3 reads CASSLAIAGEFYGYTF. For the CDR3, the DNA is TGTGCCAGCAGCTTGGCCATAGCAGGGGAGTTCTATGGCTACACCTTC.

The chain links TRBV19 to TRBJ2-3; maybe TRBD2 (6 bases). The germline V gene has CDR1 LNHDA and CDR2 SQIVND (reference sequence). The CDR3 is 12 amino acids. Trimming removed 5 bases at V and 6 bases at J, with 9 bases between. Here the CDR3 reads CASSHRGDTQYF. DNA for the CDR3: TGTGCCAGTAGTCATCGGGGGGATACGCAGTATTTT.

The chain combines TRBV18 with TRBJ2-7; 9 bases agree with TRBD2. Trimming removed 4 bases from V and 2 bases from J; junction bases left unmatched: 9. The CDR3 covers 16 residues. Germline-derived CDR1 and CDR2 are KGHSH and LQKENI. The chain's CDR3 is CASSLQGAGGPYEQYF. The CDR3 DNA sequence: TGTGCCAGCTCACTTCAAGGAGCGGGAGGTCCCTACGAGCAGTACTTC.

This chain joins TRBV7-3 and TRBJ2-1, with D maybe TRBD2 (5 bases). Germline V gives CDR1 SGHTA, CDR2 FQGTGA. Trimming took 1 base from V and 4 from J, leaving 5 bases between them. The CDR3 has 13 residues. CDR3 sequence: CASSLSGYNEQFF. The CDR3 DNA reads as TGTGCCAGCAGCTTAAGCGGGTACAATGAGCAGTTCTTC.

Of note for this clone: A junction boundary mismatches the germline segment, possibly from a read error. The rearrangement uses TRBV9 and TRBJ2-1; D gene uncertain. There are 14 residues in the CDR3. Germline loops: CDR1 SGDLS, CDR2 YYNGEE. CDR3 nucleotides: TGTGCCAGCAGCGTACTTAGTAGCTACGATGAGCAGTTCTTC. Translation: CASSVLSSYDEQFF.

This chain links TRBV3-1 (or the pseudogene TRBV3-2) with TRBJ2-1, with D maybe TRBD2 (5 bases). The CDR3 is made up of 14 amino acids. The V gene's germline CDR1 is LGHDT and CDR2 YNNKEL (reference sequence). The ends were cut back, 1 base at V and 9 bases at J, with 13 bases in the middle. CDR3 coding DNA: TGTGCCAGCAGCCAAGTAGGAGGCGGAGGTGAGCAGTTCTTC. Encoded protein: CASSQVGGGGEQFF.

The V gene is TRBV5-1, the J gene TRBJ1-1; D is possibly TRBD1 (6 bases). Per germline, CDR1 SGHRS and CDR2 YFSETQ. The V gene lost 0 bases and the J gene lost 0 bases, with 9 bases spanning the gap. This CDR3 has 15 residues. The CDR3 spells CASSLARGLNTEAFF. The DNA of the CDR3 is TGCGCCAGCAGCTTGGCCAGGGGATTGAACACTGAAGCTTTCTTT.

The chain couples TRBV2 to TRBJ1-5; possible D gene TRBD1, 6 bases. V shed 8 bases and J shed 0 bases, with 8 bases lying between them. The germline V gene has CDR1 SNHLY and CDR2 FYNNEI. This CDR3 is built from 13 residues. The CDR3 sequence is CASHRDSNQPQHF. DNA of the CDR3: TGTGCCAGCCACAGGGATAGCAATCAGCCCCAGCATTTT.

The chain couples TRBV9 to TRBJ2-5; TRBD1 matches at 9 bases. The CDR3 is 16 residues long. V dropped 0 bases and J dropped 4; count of bases not matched to a gene: 7. Germline-derived CDR1 and CDR2 are SGDLS and YYNGEE. The DNA for the CDR3 is TGTGCCAGCAGCGTAGGGGGCAGGGACAGGGCAGAGACCCAGTACTTC. This encodes CASSVGGRDRAETQYF.

V gene TRBV5-1 combines with J gene TRBJ2-7; unclear D gene. The CDR3 totals 14 residues. Germline lookup yields CDR1 SGHRS and CDR2 YFSETQ. Trimming left V 0 bases short and J 0 bases short, with 7 bases between. CDR3 protein: CASSLEPSSYEQYF. CDR3 coding DNA: TGCGCCAGCAGCTTGGAGCCGAGCTCCTACGAGCAGTACTTC. Filled out from reference TRBV5-1 and TRBJ2-7, the complete variable domain reads KAGVTQTPRYLIKTRGQQVTLSCSPISGHRSVSWYQQTPGQGLQFLFEYFSETQRNKGNFPGRFSGRQFSNSRSEMNVSTLELGDSALYLCASSLEPSSYEQYFGPGTRLTVT.

This chain uses TRBV24-1 with TRBJ1-2; 8 nucleotides line up with TRBD1. This CDR3 contains 15 residues. Trimming cost V 9 bases and J 7 bases; bases outside gene matches: 15. The germline gives CDR1 KGHDR, CDR2 SFDVKD. CDR3 in amino acids: CATQHRTGRRCGYTF. The CDR3 nucleotides read TGTGCCACCCAACACAGGACAGGGAGGCGGTGTGGCTACACCTTC.